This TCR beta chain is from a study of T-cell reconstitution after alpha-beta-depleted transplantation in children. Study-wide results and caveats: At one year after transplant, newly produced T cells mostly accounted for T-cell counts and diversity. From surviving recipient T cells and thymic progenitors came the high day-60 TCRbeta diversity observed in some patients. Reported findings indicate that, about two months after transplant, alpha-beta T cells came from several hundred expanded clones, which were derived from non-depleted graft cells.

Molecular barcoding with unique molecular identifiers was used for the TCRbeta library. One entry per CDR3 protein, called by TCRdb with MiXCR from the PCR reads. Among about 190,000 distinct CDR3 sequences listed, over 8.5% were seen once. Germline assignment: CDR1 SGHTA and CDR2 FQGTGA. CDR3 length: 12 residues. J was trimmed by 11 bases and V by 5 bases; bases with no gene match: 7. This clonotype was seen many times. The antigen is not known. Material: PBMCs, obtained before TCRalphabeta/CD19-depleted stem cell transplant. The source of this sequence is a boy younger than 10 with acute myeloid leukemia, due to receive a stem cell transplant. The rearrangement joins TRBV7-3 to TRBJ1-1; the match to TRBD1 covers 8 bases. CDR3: CASSSGQGVAFF. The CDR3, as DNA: TGTGCCAGCAGCAGCGGACAGGGAGTCGCTTTCTTT.